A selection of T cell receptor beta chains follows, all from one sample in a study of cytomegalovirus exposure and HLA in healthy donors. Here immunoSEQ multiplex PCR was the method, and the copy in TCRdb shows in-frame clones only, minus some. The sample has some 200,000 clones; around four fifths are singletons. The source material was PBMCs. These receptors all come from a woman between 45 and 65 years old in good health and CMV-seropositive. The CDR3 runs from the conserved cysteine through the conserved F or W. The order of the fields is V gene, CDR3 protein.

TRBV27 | CASSSSRALQETQYF
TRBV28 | CASSLLAGGSYNEQFF
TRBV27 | CASSHRQSSYNEQFF
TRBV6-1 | CASSRETVMNTEAFF
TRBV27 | CASSFARDRVLLESNYGYTF
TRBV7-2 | CASVLSVLNYGYTF
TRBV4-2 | CASSQGSGLAGGHTGELFF
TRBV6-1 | CASSPPGNQPQHF
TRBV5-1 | CASSIQGGETQYF
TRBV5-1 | CASSVNDRGRGDTQYF